The 26 T cell receptor beta chains listed next were all sequenced from one sample in a study of response to subunit inactivated influenza vaccine. TCRdb called the RT-PCR reads again in MiXCR, with one record for every CDR3 protein. The sample includes about 700,000 distinct CDR3 sequences, approximately 15% of them seen just once. This specimen was PBMCs from blood, taken roughly 2 weeks before vaccination. These receptors all stem from a man aged 45-60 years who received an inactivated influenza vaccine.

There are a few counts of this clonotype. The chain has TRBV7-8 and TRBJ2-7; TRBD1 is a possible D gene (5 bases). Germline V gene lookup returns CDR1 SGHVS and CDR2 FQNEAQ. V dropped 3 bases and J dropped 4 bases, with 19 bases sitting between them. The CDR3 is 16 amino acids. In DNA, the CDR3 is TGTGCCAGCAGCTTGAATCAAGGGGCAGATGGTTACGAGCAGTACTTC. Its protein product is CASSLNQGADGYEQYF.

This clonotype has just a few counts. This chain connects TRBV28 to TRBJ2-5; no clear D. The CDR3 consists of 13 residues. CDR1 and CDR2 (germline): MDHEN, SYDVKM. Trimming took 5 bases from V and 1 from J, leaving 8 bases between them. CDR3 in DNA: TGTGCCAGCAGTGGGTGGTCCCAAGAGACCCAGTACTTC. Amino acid sequence: CASSGWSQETQYF.

This clonotype was seen more than once but under ten times. V is TRBV25-1 and J is TRBJ1-6; the D gene is possibly TRBD1 (5 bases). V lost 3 bases and J 4 bases, leaving 13 bases between the germline ends. The CDR3 has 16 residues. The germline V gene has CDR1 MGHDK and CDR2 SYGVNS. The CDR3 sequence: CASSEPIGDYNSPLHF. In DNA form, the CDR3 reads TGTGCCAGCAGTGAGCCGATAGGGGATTATAATTCACCCCTCCACTTT.

This clonotype was seen only a few times. This sequence joins TRBV7-9 and TRBJ2-4; TRBD1 is a possible D gene (5 bases). Per the germline V gene, CDR1 is SEHNR and CDR2 is FQNEAQ (reference sequence). Trimming left V 5 bases short and J 7 bases short, with 21 bases between. CDR3 length: 16 residues. CDR3 sequence reads: CASSSADQASGNIQYF. In DNA form, the CDR3 reads TGTGCCAGCAGCAGCGCTGACCAAGCCTCAGGGAACATTCAGTACTTC.

At least ten counts were recorded for this clonotype. The gene calls are TRBV6-2 or TRBV6-3 and TRBJ2-5, with D uncertain. Germline V lookup: CDR1 MNHEY, CDR2 SVGEGT. The V end was cut by 3 bases, the J end by 4 bases, with 6 bases between. The CDR3 has 12 residues. The CDR3 bases are TGTGCCAGCAGTTATCCCTTAGAGACCCAGTACTTC. Its translation is CASSYPLETQYF.

This clonotype was seen a handful of times. The chain combines TRBV27 with TRBJ2-7, with 9 bases aligning to TRBD1. This CDR3 spans 15 amino acids. Germline V CDR1 and CDR2: MNHEY, SMNVEV (reference sequence). V was pared by 3 bases and J by 0 bases, with 3 bases of the junction left unmatched. CDR3 sequence: CASSFTGGDSYEQYF. Written as DNA, the CDR3 is TGTGCCAGCAGTTTTACAGGGGGCGACTCCTACGAGCAGTACTTC.

There are many counts of this clonotype. V gene TRBV10-3 combines with J gene TRBJ1-1; D might be TRBD1 (6 bases). V was clipped by 3 bases and J by 5 bases, with 10 bases between them. This CDR3 has 13 amino acids. Germline CDR1 and CDR2: ENHRY and SYGVKD. CDR3 sequence reads: CAISEQGRTEAFF. CDR3 DNA sequence: TGTGCCATCAGTGAACAGGGACGGACTGAAGCTTTCTTT.

The V gene is TRBV29-1, the J gene TRBJ2-1; D may be TRBD1 or TRBD2 (6 bases each). CDR3 size: 16 residues. V lost 4 bases to trimming and J lost 2 bases, with 18 bases between them. Germline V gene sequence: CDR1 SQVTM, CDR2 ANQGSEA. The CDR3 DNA sequence: TGCAGCGTTGTTAATCGCGGGGACACCACCTACAATGAGCAGTTCTTC. Amino acid sequence: CSVVNRGDTTYNEQFF.

This clonotype appeared a few times. The gene calls are TRBV10-2 and TRBJ2-3, with TRBD2 matching 12 bases. Looked up from germline, CDR1 is WSHSY and CDR2 is SAAADI. The CDR3 spans 14 residues. Trimming at V came to 6 bases and at J to 5 bases, leaving 3 bases not matched to a gene. The CDR3 protein is CASRLAGGVDTQYF. The CDR3 bases are TGCGCCAGCAGACTAGCGGGAGGAGTAGATACGCAGTATTTT.

A single count supports this clonotype. The gene calls are TRBV6-5 and TRBJ2-2; 7 nucleotides agree with TRBD2. Trimming removed 0 bases from V and 4 bases from J; junction bases left unmatched: 2. Germline V CDR1 and CDR2: MNHEY, SVGAGI. CDR3 length: 15 amino acids. The CDR3 sequence: CASSYSGRGTGELFF. CDR3 in DNA: TGTGCCAGCAGTTACTCAGGGAGGGGCACCGGGGAGCTGTTTTTT.

This clonotype has just a few counts. The chain uses TRBV18 and TRBJ1-1, with 10 nucleotides matching TRBD1. With 3 bases clipped from V and 4 bases from J, the junction kept 8 bases outside the gene matches. The germline gives CDR1 KGHSH, CDR2 LQKENI. The CDR3 spans 16 residues. The CDR3: CASSPRDRGGGTEAFF. As DNA, the CDR3 is TGTGCCAGCTCACCCCGGGACAGGGGAGGGGGCACTGAAGCTTTCTTT.

This sequence joins TRBV9 and TRBJ2-2; D tentatively fits TRBD1 or TRBD2 (6 bases each). Trimming cost V 2 bases and J 4 bases, with 12 bases left between them. CDR3 length: 15 residues. Germline-derived CDR1 and CDR2 are SGDLS and YYNGEE. The CDR3 region is CASSVGGRRTGELFF. The CDR3 region has the DNA TGTGCCAGCAGCGTGGGGGGCCGGCGCACCGGGGAGCTGTTTTTT.

This clonotype was seen repeatedly, ten times or more. V gene TRBV12-3 or TRBV12-4 combines with J gene TRBJ1-6; TRBD1 aligns across 12 bases. V was clipped by 4 bases and J by 9 bases; unmatched bases: 1. CDR3 length equals 14 residues. CDR3 sequence (DNA): TGTGCCAGCAGTTCGGGACAGGGGGCTTCACCCCTCCACTTT. Translated, it gives CASSSGQGASPLHF.

The rearrangement links TRBV15 to TRBJ2-5, with a weak D call TRBD1 (6 bases). The CDR3 is 15 amino acids. V was cut by 5 bases and J by 1 base, with 14 bases left in between. The germline V gene has CDR1 LNHNV and CDR2 YYDKDF (reference sequence). The CDR3 DNA reads as TGTGCCACCAGCGGGGACATCGGATTCCAAGAGACCCAGTACTTC. This encodes CATSGDIGFQETQYF.

In this sample, this clonotype turned up a few times. The rearrangement joins TRBV3-1 to TRBJ2-1; D is perhaps TRBD1 (6 bases). Germline V gene lookup returns CDR1 LGHDT and CDR2 YNNKEL (reference sequence). The CDR3 contains 15 residues. V lost 3 bases to trimming and J lost 0 bases, with 9 bases between them. As DNA, the CDR3 is TGTGCCAGCAGCCACCAGGGGAGCTCCTACAATGAGCAGTTCTTC. Its protein product is CASSHQGSSYNEQFF.

J is TRBJ2-3 and V is TRBV11-2; the D gene is possibly TRBD1 (6 bases). The CDR3 spans 15 residues. V lost 5 bases and J 6 bases, leaving 18 bases between the germline ends. Per the germline V gene, CDR1 is SGHAT and CDR2 is FQNNGV. CDR3 nucleotides: TGTGCCAGCAGCCTCCGGGACATAGCCTGGGATACGCAGTATTTT. Translation: CASSLRDIAWDTQYF.

The chain links TRBV10-3 to TRBJ2-7; 7 bases are a match to TRBD2. There are 15 residues in the CDR3. CDR1 is ENHRY, CDR2 SYGVKD, per germline. The ends lost 6 bases at V and 0 bases at J; junction bases unmatched: 8. The CDR3 spells CAISGAGAFSYEQYF. The CDR3 DNA follows: TGTGCCATCAGCGGTGCGGGAGCATTCTCCTACGAGCAGTACTTC.

In its sample, this clonotype was seen a few times. The gene calls are TRBV20-1 and TRBJ1-6; the D gene is possibly TRBD1 (6 bases). Germline CDR1 reads DFQATT; CDR2 reads SNEGSKA (reference sequence). Trimming removed 0 bases at V and 10 bases at J, with 10 bases between. CDR3 length equals 13 residues. CDR3 sequence (DNA): TGCAGTGCTAGAGAAGTGGGGGGCTCACCCCTCCACTTT. This gives the protein CSAREVGGSPLHF.

This clonotype was counted ten times or more. The chain employs TRBV28 and TRBJ1-2; D unclear. CDR1 is MDHEN, CDR2 SYDVKM, per germline. V shed 3 bases and J shed 3 bases, with 11 bases lying between them. This CDR3 has 14 amino acids. The CDR3 DNA is TGTGCCAGCAGTTTTACCGGCGGAGACTATGGCTACACCTTC. It is translated as CASSFTGGDYGYTF.

V is TRBV5-1 and J is TRBJ2-7; 9 positions match TRBD2. Looked up from germline, CDR1 is SGHRS and CDR2 is YFSETQ. With V trimmed by 4 bases and J by 5 bases, 7 bases remained unmatched. CDR3 size: 14 residues. This CDR3 is CASSIAGEVHEQYF. The CDR3, as DNA: TGCGCCAGCAGCATAGCGGGAGAGGTCCACGAGCAGTACTTC.

This clonotype was detected a few times. The chain couples TRBV6-1 to TRBJ1-1; D remains ambiguous. In germline, CDR1 is MNHNS, CDR2 SASEGT. Between the trimmed V and J ends, which lost 6 bases and 7 bases, there was a span of 18 bases. The CDR3 is 14 amino acids. The chain's CDR3 is CASRPTRGRHEAFF. CDR3 DNA sequence: TGTGCCAGCAGACCCACCCGGGGAAGACATGAAGCTTTCTTT.

In its sample, this clonotype was seen many times. This chain uses TRBV7-8 with TRBJ1-1; a weak D match, TRBD1 (6 bases). Trimming pared 3 bases from V and 6 bases from J, leaving 14 bases between. The germline gives CDR1 SGHVS, CDR2 FQNEAQ. The CDR3 consists of 14 residues. The CDR3 DNA follows: TGTGCCAGCAGCTTTAGCGGCCCAGGGGCTGAAGCTTTCTTT. Its translation: CASSFSGPGAEAFF.

This clonotype was recorded at least ten times. This chain joins TRBV6-2 or TRBV6-3 and TRBJ2-1; 9 nucleotides match TRBD1. The germline V gene encodes CDR1 MNHEY and CDR2 SVGEGT. Trimming removed 5 bases from V and 1 base from J; junction bases left unmatched: 12. The CDR3 sequence is 18 residues long. DNA of the CDR3: TGTGCCAGCAGTGACTTTACAGGGGGCGCGTTTTCCTACAATGAGCAGTTCTTC. This translates into CASSDFTGGAFSYNEQFF.

V gene TRBV5-1 combines with J gene TRBJ2-1, with D possibly matching TRBD2 (5 bases). The V and J ends lost 4 bases and 0 bases respectively, with 14 bases between them. Germline V gives CDR1 SGHRS, CDR2 YFSETQ. The CDR3 covers 16 residues. CDR3 DNA sequence: TGCGCCAGCAGCCCCCTAGCAACCAACTCCTACAATGAGCAGTTCTTC. Translation gives CASSPLATNSYNEQFF.

This clonotype turned up a few times. The J gene is TRBJ2-1, the V gene TRBV11-2, with 12 bases fitting TRBD2. The CDR3 spans 19 residues. Trimming took 6 bases from V and 8 from J; bases not matched to a gene: 20. The germline gives CDR1 SGHAT, CDR2 FQNNGV. CDR3 DNA: TGTGCCAGCAGTCAAAGCCGACTAGCGGGAGAGGTTTTCGGTTATGAGCAGTTCTTC. Residues: CASSQSRLAGEVFGYEQFF.

The rearrangement uses TRBV7-2 and TRBJ2-7; D gene uncertain. V was cut by 4 bases and J by 6 bases, with 13 bases left in between. CDR3 size: 13 residues. Germline V gene data show CDR1 as SGHTA and CDR2 as FQGNSA. The chain's CDR3 is CASSSFSGGEQYF. The CDR3 nucleotides read TGTGCCAGCAGCTCGTTTTCTGGTGGCGAGCAGTACTTC.